The present T cell receptor beta chain was sequenced within a study of cytomegalovirus exposure and HLA in healthy donors listed by TCRdb under 2017. Describing the broader study: An earlier analysis of 587 of the donors reported about 260 Gb of sequence data and 117 million unique TCR beta sequences obtained from about 200 million T cells. About 280 gigabases of sequencing data and approximately 85 million unique TCR sequences were included in an early release covering about 600 HLA-typed donors. The genetic ancestry cluster associated with self-reported Caucasian donors included over 65% of the roughly 410 genotyped donors. The aim of the study was to test whether cataloging public T cell receptors could identify signatures of past pathogen exposure. The study profiled the T cell repertoires of under 700 subjects by immunosequencing and related them to cytomegalovirus serostatus. In addition to the first cohort of approximately 670 subjects, a separate validation cohort of over 90 different subjects was used. To predict cytomegalovirus infection status, the study combined high-throughput TCR immunosequencing, statistical association of individual TCRs with disease status, and machine learning. A later analysis re-examined previously published TCR beta repertoires from hundreds of donors and added high-resolution HLA genotyping to investigate patterns of TCR occurrence. The later analysis used no new phenotypic data to find candidate immune exposures, relying instead on TCR beta sequences and their occurrence across donors. To decide whether each TCR beta V gene segment behaved as functional or pseudogenic, an earlier analysis of 587 of the donors relied on high-throughput TCR beta sequencing. Donor age, sex, ethnicity and CMV serostatus were compiled alongside the repertoire data. A later genetic analysis took genome-wide SNP genotypes for about 55% of the 666 donors and used that subset as a discovery cohort. All discovery cohort repertoires had been generated on a single sequencing platform. HLA typing included class I and class II loci at four-digit resolution. The number of donors typed differed by locus, with about 620-630 for A, B, C, DRB1 and DQB1, around 500 for DQA1, under 610 for DPA1, and some 440 for DPB1. Roughly 5 DR-DQ haplotypes were handled as single units for association and clustering because linkage in the cohort was strong. Among under 450 genotyped donors of the cohort, an average of about 240,000 unique TCR beta nucleotide sequences were sequenced per donor, roughly 20% of them non-productive.

Remarks on this clone: No cognate antigen has been identified for it. Per-base quality was not reported, and no clone a single base away is much larger than it.

General study outcomes and caveats: A further reported finding was that TCR beta sequences accurately predicted the HLA-A and HLA-B alleles for most subjects in the first cohort. A later analysis reported that several top co-occurrence clusters appeared linked to parvovirus B19, influenza, CMV and Epstein-Barr virus. Only TCR beta chains were sequenced in this cohort, and the absence of alpha or paired-chain data limited detectable features. The presence/absence analyses assumed that sequencing depth was roughly uniform across donors, and that assumption may not be true. In vitro tests confirmed that a few of the cytomegalovirus-associated TCR beta chains recognize cytomegalovirus antigens. It was suggested by the authors that the approach could potentially be generalized to other disease states and immunological phenotypes. Most TCR sequences were seen in very few donors, while some public TCRs were found in many individuals. Most CMV-associated TCR beta chains appeared to be HLA-restricted in a later analysis, and the HLA associations seemed to be driven largely by CMV exposure. In a later analysis, HLA-associated TCR beta chains showed more clonal expansion and lower generation probabilities than non-associated chains that were equally common. Correlated functional status among segregating V segments might reflect linkage disequilibrium, but an unknown experimental factor could not be ruled out. In a later genetic analysis, fewer N-insertions in productive TCRs were reported among donors in an Asian-associated ancestry cluster than the roughly 640-donor mean. In a later analysis, TCR association rates were found to vary across HLA loci, with the most associated TCRs seen for DRB1 alleles and the fewest for HLA-C alleles. Because HLA typing was missing for some donors at each locus, association tests included only the typed subset. Immune exposure information for the cohort was limited to CMV serostatus. Specific HLA alleles were associated with around 18,000 TCR beta sequences at a false discovery rate of 0.05 in a later analysis. In an earlier analysis of some 640 of the donors, most TCR beta V segments were observed in productive rearrangements about 90% or about 30% of the time, broadly matching IMGT annotations. A cluster of highly shared sequence variants was judged likely to be a technical artifact of the sequencing pipeline. In a later genetic analysis, a missense DCLRE1C variant was associated with V-gene and J-gene trimming of TCR beta chains, and the association was replicated in an independent cohort. The earlier analysis of approximately 590 of the donors excluded some 15 rarely observed V segments, including chromosome 9 orphons, because counts were too low. Cytomegalovirus status was reported to be diagnosed by the classifier with high specificity and sensitivity in both the original and validation cohorts. In the study, 150 to 200 TCR beta chains were listed as associated with cytomegalovirus. When HLA alleles, especially DR and DQ, strongly co-occurred, attributing TCR associations to individual alleles was difficult. The 87-base-pair reads could not distinguish some IMGT-functional V segments, including TRBV6-2 and TRBV6-3, so those segments were excluded.

The cohort comprised some 680 healthy bone marrow donors. All cohort members were sampled while nominally healthy, although unrecorded immune exposures were likely present. The donor was CMV seropositive and belonged to the group of 250 to 350 seropositive cohort members. Each donor provided a peripheral blood sample, and peripheral blood mononuclear cells were used for TCR beta sequencing. Genomic DNA extraction from the blood cell samples was performed with the Qiagen DNeasy Blood Extraction Kit. Including cysteine and phenylalanine, the CDR3 has 15 amino acids. The kept DNA is CDR3 alone, 45 bases in frame from the first base. The V and J ends are trimmed by 6 bases and 2 bases, leaving 16 bases between them. Based on the germline V gene (reference sequence), the CDR1 and CDR2 sequences are LNHDA and SQIVND. The library was made by the immunoSEQ multiplex PCR assay. For the multiplex PCR, a mixture combining 60 forward primers for TCR Vbeta segments and 13 reverse primers for TCR Jbeta segments was used. Amplification of the CDR3 region of rearranged TCR beta genes was performed with a multiplex PCR assay on genomic DNA. Amplified TCR beta libraries were sequenced as 87-base-pair reads on the Illumina HiSeq System. The paper's data handling went like this. A later analysis tallied around 82 million unique TCR beta chains across the 666 repertoires, and roughly 11 million of those chains were shared by two or more donors. To remove PCR and sequencing errors, raw reads were error-corrected and collapsed into unique sequences using a nearest-neighbor algorithm that merged closely related sequences. CDR3 sequences were aligned to IMGT reference sequences to assign V, D and J gene segments. For a sequence to be retained, at least a six-nucleotide match to both a V gene segment and a J gene segment was required. A rearrangement was called productive if the CDR3 had no stop codons and remained in frame with V and J, and every other rearrangement was called non-productive. CDR3 was defined by IMGT convention, running from the second conserved V-encoded cysteine to the conserved J-encoded phenylalanine. In an earlier analysis of more than 550 of the donors, sequences lacking an unambiguous match to a single V gene segment were excluded. An earlier analysis of several hundred of the donors classified V segments as functional when productive rearrangements were above 56.7% and as segregating when the standard deviation between donors was above 5%. To diagnose cytomegalovirus status from the catalog of TCR beta chain sequences, a statistical classification framework was built. V and J gene assignment, in a later analysis, came from comparing TCR nucleotide sequences with IMGT/GENE-DB human TR gene sequences. In a later analysis, CDR3 sequences and most-parsimonious VDJ recombination scenarios were assigned using the TCRdist pipeline. In a later analysis, each TCR beta chain was defined by its CDR3 amino acid sequence together with its V-gene family, and reads lacking a unique V-gene family were excluded. A later analysis removed 550 to 700 highly shared, low-generation-probability nucleotide sequences to deal with suspected cross-contamination and a sequencing artifact. In a later analysis, a clonal expansion index for each public chain was calculated from normalized within-repertoire ranks of inferred template counts. Generation probabilities in a later analysis came from a VDJ recombination model fitted to out-of-frame rearrangements, and those results were checked against IGoR. A later analysis scored TCR-TCR, TCR-HLA and TCR-CMV co-occurrence with hypergeometric tests, applying a repertoire-size bias correction to TCR pairs. In a later analysis, false discovery rates were estimated by permuting HLA or CMV assignments 20 times. In a later analysis, co-occurring TCRs were grouped using DBSCAN, and TCRdist sequence similarity was added for clustering within HLA-allele-positive subsets. Repertoires with fewer than 30,000 or more than 120,000 public chains, plus five repertoires with anomalous nucleotide sharing, were excluded from co-occurrence clustering. The immuneACCESS repertoire file appears here via TCRdb, limited to in-frame rearrangements. These files lack a portion of the clones; in checked studies, under half of the deficit traces to unresolved V genes, and the cause of the others is not known. The V and J calls and clone size come from that table; D and trimming were worked out from the DNA. The sample has approximately 190,000 clones on record, around four fifths of them singletons. The ten largest clones represent roughly 1.7% of the sample.

The source material was PBMCs. The V gene is TRBV19 and the J gene is TRBJ2-5; no D segment can be confidently identified. This sequence originates from a man aged 40-49 years in good health and CMV-seropositive. The sequence in DNA is TGTGCCAGTAGCACTTCCTCTCAATTTCAAGAGACCCAGTACTTC. It codes for CASSTSSQFQETQYF.